Following are 10 T cell receptor beta chains from one sample sequenced in a study of response to subunit inactivated influenza vaccine. TCRdb re-called the RT-PCR reads through MiXCR, storing one row per CDR3 protein. The table lists hundreds of thousands of distinct CDR3 sequences, around 15% of them singletons. Sample: PBMCs from blood, taken less than 15 days before vaccination. These TCRs come from a man aged 50 to 60 who received an inactivated influenza vaccine.

This clonotype has ten or more counts. The V and J genes are TRBV4-3 and TRBJ2-2, with a possible D match to TRBD2 (6 bases). With 2 bases removed from V and 8 bases from J, the gap between germline ends came to 15 bases. Germline CDR1 LGHNA, CDR2 YSLEER. CDR3 length equals 15 residues. CDR3 sequence: CASSQNQGGTGELFF. As DNA, the CDR3 is TGCGCCAGCAGCCAAAACCAGGGAGGTACGGGGGAGCTGTTTTTT.

The sample holds a few counts of this clonotype. This chain connects TRBV29-1 to TRBJ1-2; tentative D call: TRBD1 (5 bases). The CDR3 totals 14 residues. Germline values: CDR1 SQVTM, CDR2 ANQGSEA. V dropped 0 bases and J dropped 4 bases, with 12 bases sitting between them. CDR3 DNA: TGCAGCGTTGAAGATCTGACAGAAACCTATGGCTACACCTTC. It codes for CSVEDLTETYGYTF.

The chain couples TRBV18 to TRBJ1-1; no definite D call. The germline V and J ends were trimmed by 3 bases and 5 bases, with 19 bases remaining between them. CDR1 and CDR2 from the germline V gene are KGHSH and LQKENI. CDR3 length: 16 amino acids. The CDR3 DNA follows: TGTGCCAGCTCACCCCTGAGGATAACCGACACAACTGAAGCTTTCTTT. Its translation: CASSPLRITDTTEAFF.

The chain couples TRBV12-3 or TRBV12-4 to TRBJ2-3; either TRBD1 or TRBD2 may supply D (6 bases each). CDR3 length: 16 amino acids. V was clipped by 7 bases and J by 8 bases, with 25 bases between them. The chain's CDR3 is CASTSAGGGSTFTQYF. CDR3 coding DNA: TGTGCCAGCACCTCGGCAGGAGGGGGGTCGACATTTACGCAGTATTTT.

This chain uses TRBV27 with TRBJ1-1, with D possibly matching TRBD1 (5 bases). V was cut by 2 bases and J by 1 base, with 11 bases left in between. The CDR3 has 15 amino acids. Germline loops: CDR1 MNHEY, CDR2 SMNVEV (reference sequence). The CDR3 DNA reads as TGTGCCAGCAGTTTAGGCAGGGCCGAGAACACTGAAGCTTTCTTT. Translating gives CASSLGRAENTEAFF.

This clonotype was detected once. The rearrangement links TRBV6-2 or TRBV6-3 to TRBJ2-6; D remains unclear. V was cut by 2 bases and J by 0 bases, with 11 bases left in between. CDR3 length equals 17 residues. Per the germline V gene, CDR1 is MNHEY and CDR2 is SVGEGT. The DNA for the CDR3 is TGTGCCAGCAGTTACGGACGGTTCCTCTCTGGGGCCAACGTCCTGACTTTC. Translation: CASSYGRFLSGANVLTF.

This clonotype was observed a few times. The chain carries TRBV7-2 and TRBJ1-1; 7 bases are a match to TRBD1. This CDR3 is built from 15 residues. CDR1 SGHTA and CDR2 FQGNSA come from the germline V gene. With 1 base clipped from V and 7 bases from J, the junction kept 9 bases outside the gene matches. CDR3 region: CASSLGRQGRSEAFF. Here the CDR3 DNA reads TGTGCCAGCAGCTTAGGTCGACAGGGACGAAGTGAAGCTTTCTTT.

This clonotype showed up just a few times. The chain is built from TRBV5-1 and TRBJ2-6, with D tentatively TRBD1 (6 bases). The V end lost 4 bases, the J end lost 2 bases, and 13 bases lay between the germline ends. The CDR3 has 16 residues. Germline CDR1 SGHRS, CDR2 YFSETQ. The CDR3 DNA reads as TGCGCCAGCAGCCAGGTAGCAGGGGCTGGGGCCAACGTCCTGACTTTC. Residues: CASSQVAGAGANVLTF.

V gene TRBV5-1 combines with J gene TRBJ1-5; maybe TRBD1 (6 bases). Trimming took off 7 bases at V and 0 bases at J, with 11 bases between the two ends. From germline, CDR1 is SGHRS and CDR2 YFSETQ. The length of the CDR3 is 14 residues. CDR3 sequence: CASSEGGSNQPQHF. In nucleotides, the CDR3 is TGCGCCAGCTCCGAGGGGGGTAGCAATCAGCCCCAGCATTTT.

Only a few counts were recorded for this clonotype. V and J are TRBV4-3 and TRBJ2-1; 15 bases align to TRBD2. The germline V gene encodes CDR1 LGHNA and CDR2 YSLEER. This CDR3 comprises 17 residues. After removal of 0 bases from V and 7 bases from J, the junction contained 4 bases not matched to a gene. The CDR3 DNA is TGCGCCAGCAGCCAAGACGGGACTAGCGGGGGGCCGAATGAGCAGTTCTTC. Protein: CASSQDGTSGGPNEQFF.